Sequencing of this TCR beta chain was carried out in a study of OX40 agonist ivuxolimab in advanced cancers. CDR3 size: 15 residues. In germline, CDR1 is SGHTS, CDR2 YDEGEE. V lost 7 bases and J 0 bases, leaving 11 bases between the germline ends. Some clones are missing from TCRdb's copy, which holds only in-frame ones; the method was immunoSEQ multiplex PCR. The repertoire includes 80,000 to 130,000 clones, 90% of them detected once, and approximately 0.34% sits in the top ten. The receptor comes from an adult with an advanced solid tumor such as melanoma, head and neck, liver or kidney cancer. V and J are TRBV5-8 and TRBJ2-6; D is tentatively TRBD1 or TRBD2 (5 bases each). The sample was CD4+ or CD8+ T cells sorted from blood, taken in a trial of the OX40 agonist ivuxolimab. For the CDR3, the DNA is TGTGCCAGCTACACGGGGACCTCTGGGGCCAACGTCCTGACTTTC. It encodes CASYTGTSGANVLTF.